This T cell receptor (beta chain) was recovered during a study of cytomegalovirus exposure and HLA in healthy donors. This clone was observed a few times. This PCR relied on a set of 60 Vbeta primers and 13 Jbeta primers. The repertoire was sequenced with immunoSEQ multiplex PCR; TCRdb's copy has only in-frame clones and lacks some. The table has about 130,000 clones, 65% to 85% seen once. CDR1 and CDR2 from the germline V gene are MNHNS and SASEGT. Trimming removed 11 bases from V and 4 bases from J; junction bases left unmatched: 6. This CDR3 comprises 13 residues. The material sequenced was PBMCs. The chain combines TRBV6-1 with TRBJ2-1; TRBD2 aligns across 9 bases. The sequence came from a man younger than 40 in good health and CMV-seronegative. CDR3 coding DNA: TGTGCCGCCCTAGCGGGATCATACAATGAGCAGTTCTTC. Protein: CAALAGSYNEQFF.